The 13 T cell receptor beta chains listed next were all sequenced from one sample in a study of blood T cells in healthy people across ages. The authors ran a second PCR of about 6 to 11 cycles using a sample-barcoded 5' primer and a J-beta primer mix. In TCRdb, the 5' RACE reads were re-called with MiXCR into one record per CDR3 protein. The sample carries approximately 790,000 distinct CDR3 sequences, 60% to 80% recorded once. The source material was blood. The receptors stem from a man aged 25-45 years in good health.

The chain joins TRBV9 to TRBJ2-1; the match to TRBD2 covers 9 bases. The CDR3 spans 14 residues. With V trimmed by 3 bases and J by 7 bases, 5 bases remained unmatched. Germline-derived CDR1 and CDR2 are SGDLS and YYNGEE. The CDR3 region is CASSAGGGANEQFF. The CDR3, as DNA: TGTGCCAGCAGCGCGGGCGGGGGGGCGAATGAGCAGTTCTTC.

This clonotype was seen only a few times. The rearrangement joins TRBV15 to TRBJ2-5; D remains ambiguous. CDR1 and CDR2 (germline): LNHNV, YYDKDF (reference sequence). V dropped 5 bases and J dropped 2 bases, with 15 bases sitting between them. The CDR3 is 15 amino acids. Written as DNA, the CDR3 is TGTGCCACCAGCCCCCCCCGGACGGAACAAGAGACCCAGTACTTC. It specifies CATSPPRTEQETQYF.

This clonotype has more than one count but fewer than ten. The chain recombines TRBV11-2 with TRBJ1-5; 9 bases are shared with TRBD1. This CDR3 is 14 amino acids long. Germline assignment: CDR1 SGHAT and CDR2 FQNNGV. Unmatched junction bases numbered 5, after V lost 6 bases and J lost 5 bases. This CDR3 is CASSSQGADQPQHF. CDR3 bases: TGTGCCAGCAGTTCACAGGGGGCTGATCAGCCCCAGCATTTT. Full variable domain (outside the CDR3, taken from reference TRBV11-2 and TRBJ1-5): EAGVAQSPRYKIIEKRQSVAFWCNPISGHATLYWYQQILGQGPKLLIQFQNNGVVDDSQLPKDRFSAERLKGVDSTLKIQPAKLEDSAVYLCASSSQGADQPQHFGDGTRLSIL.

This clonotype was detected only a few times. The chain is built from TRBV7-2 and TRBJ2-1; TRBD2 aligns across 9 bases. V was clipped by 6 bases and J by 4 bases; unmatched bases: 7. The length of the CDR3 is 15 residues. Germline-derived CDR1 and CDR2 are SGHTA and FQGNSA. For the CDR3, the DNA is TGTGCCAGCAGTCCGCGGGGGGGGTTATACAATGAGCAGTTCTTC. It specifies CASSPRGGLYNEQFF.

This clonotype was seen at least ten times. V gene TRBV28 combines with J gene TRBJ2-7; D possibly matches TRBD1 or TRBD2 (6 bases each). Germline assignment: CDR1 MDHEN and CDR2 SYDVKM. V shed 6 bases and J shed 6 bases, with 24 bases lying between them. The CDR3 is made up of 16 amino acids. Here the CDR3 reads CASSPFRGRSPGEQYF. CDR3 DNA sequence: TGTGCCAGCAGCCCCTTCCGGGGGCGAAGTCCAGGCGAGCAGTACTTC.

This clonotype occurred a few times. For the CDR3, the DNA is TGCAGTGCCAAAACGGGGGTCGCTGGCTACACCTTC. As protein: CSAKTGVAGYTF. The chain has TRBV20-1 and TRBJ1-2; the D gene is possibly TRBD1 (5 bases). Trimming shortened V by 6 bases and J by 7 bases, and 15 bases separated the two germline ends. Germline values: CDR1 DFQATT, CDR2 SNEGSKA (reference sequence). The CDR3 loop spans 12 amino acids.

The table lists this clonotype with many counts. CDR3 DNA sequence: TGTGCCAGCAGCCGGGACGGTCAAGAGACCCAGTACTTC. Amino acids: CASSRDGQETQYF. V gene TRBV11-3 combines with J gene TRBJ2-5; D is possibly TRBD1 or TRBD2 (5 bases each). The CDR3 runs to 13 residues. V was clipped by 5 bases and J by 2 bases, with 9 bases between them. Germline V CDR1 and CDR2: SGHNT, YENEEA.

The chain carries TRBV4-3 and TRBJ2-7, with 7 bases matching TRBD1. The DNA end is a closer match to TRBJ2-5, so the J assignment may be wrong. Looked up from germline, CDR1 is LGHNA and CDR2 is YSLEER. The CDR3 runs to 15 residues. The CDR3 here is CASSQETGIGETQYF. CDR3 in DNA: TGCGCCAGCAGCCAAGAGACAGGGATAGGGGAGACCCAGTACTTC.

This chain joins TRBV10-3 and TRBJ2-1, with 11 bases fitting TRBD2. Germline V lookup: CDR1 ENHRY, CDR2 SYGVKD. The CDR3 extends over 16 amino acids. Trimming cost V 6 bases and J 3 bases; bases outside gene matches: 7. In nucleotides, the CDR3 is TGTGCCATCAGACCTACTAGCGGGGGCTACTACAATGAGCAGTTCTTC. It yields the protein CAIRPTSGGYYNEQFF.

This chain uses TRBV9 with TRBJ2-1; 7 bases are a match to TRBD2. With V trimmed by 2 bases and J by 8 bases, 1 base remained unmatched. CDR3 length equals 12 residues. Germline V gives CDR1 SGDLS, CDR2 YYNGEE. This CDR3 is CASSVTSHEQFF. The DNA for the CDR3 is TGTGCCAGCAGCGTGACTAGCCATGAGCAGTTCTTC.

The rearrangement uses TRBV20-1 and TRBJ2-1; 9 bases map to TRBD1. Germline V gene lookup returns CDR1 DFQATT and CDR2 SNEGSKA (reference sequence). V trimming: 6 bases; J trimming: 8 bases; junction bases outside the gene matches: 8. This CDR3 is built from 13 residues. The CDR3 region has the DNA TGCAGTGCCCGTGGACAGGGGCTGGATGAGCAGTTCTTC. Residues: CSARGQGLDEQFF.

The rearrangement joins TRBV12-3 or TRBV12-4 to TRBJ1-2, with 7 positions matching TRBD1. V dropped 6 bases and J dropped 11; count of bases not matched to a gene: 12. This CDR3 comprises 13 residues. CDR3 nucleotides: TGTGCCAGCAGGATGACAGGGCCTATGGGGTACACCTTC. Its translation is CASRMTGPMGYTF.

The CDR3 protein is CASSLGSAEHPNYGYTF. The CDR3 DNA reads TGTGCCAGCAGCTTAGGGTCCGCAGAGCACCCTAACTATGGCTACACCTTC. The chain carries TRBV7-9 and TRBJ1-2; the D is unclear. V was pared by 1 base and J by 0 bases, with 15 bases between. Germline V CDR1 and CDR2: SEHNR, FQNEAQ (reference sequence). The CDR3 runs to 17 residues.